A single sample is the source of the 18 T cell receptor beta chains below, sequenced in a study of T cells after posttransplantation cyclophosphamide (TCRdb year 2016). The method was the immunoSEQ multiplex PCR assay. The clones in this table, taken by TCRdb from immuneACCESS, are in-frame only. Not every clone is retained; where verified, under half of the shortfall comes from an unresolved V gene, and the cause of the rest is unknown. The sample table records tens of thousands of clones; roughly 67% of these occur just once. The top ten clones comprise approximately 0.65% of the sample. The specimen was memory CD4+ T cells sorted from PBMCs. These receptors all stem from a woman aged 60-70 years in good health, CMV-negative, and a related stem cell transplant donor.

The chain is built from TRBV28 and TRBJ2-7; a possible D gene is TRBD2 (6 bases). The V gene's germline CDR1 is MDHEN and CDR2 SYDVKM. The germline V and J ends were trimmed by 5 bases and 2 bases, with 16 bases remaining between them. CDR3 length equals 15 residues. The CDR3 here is CASSTSGLPPYEQYF. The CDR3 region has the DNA TGTGCCAGCAGTACCTCGGGACTGCCCCCCTACGAGCAGTACTTC. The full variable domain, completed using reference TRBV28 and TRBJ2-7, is DVKVTQSSRYLVKRTGEKVFLECVQDMDHENMFWYRQDPGLGLRLIYFSYDVKMKEKGDIPEGYSVSREKKERFSLILESASTNQTSMYLCASSTSGLPPYEQYFGPGTRLTVT.

For the CDR3, the DNA is TGTGCCAGCAGCTTACCCCGGTCTACCTACGAGCAGTACTTC. It translates to CASSLPRSTYEQYF. The gene calls are TRBV7-2 and TRBJ2-5; D is unclear. The DNA matches TRBJ2-7 better at its end, which makes the J call doubtful. Germline CDR1 is SGHTA and CDR2 is FQGNSA. This CDR3 has 14 amino acids.

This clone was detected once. This CDR3 is CASSWGQLRETQYF. The CDR3 DNA follows: TGTGCCAGCAGCTGGGGACAGTTGAGGGAGACCCAGTACTTC. The J gene is TRBJ2-5, the V gene TRBV7-8; 7 positions match TRBD1. The CDR3 has 14 amino acids. V was clipped by 4 bases and J by 5 bases; unmatched bases: 7. CDR1 and CDR2 (germline): SGHVS, FQNEAQ.

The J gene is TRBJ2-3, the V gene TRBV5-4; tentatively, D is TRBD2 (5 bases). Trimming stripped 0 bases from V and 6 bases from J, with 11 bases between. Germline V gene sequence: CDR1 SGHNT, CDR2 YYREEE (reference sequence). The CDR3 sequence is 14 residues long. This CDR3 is CASSLERAHDTQYF. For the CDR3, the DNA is TGTGCCAGCAGCTTGGAGAGGGCACATGATACGCAGTATTTT.

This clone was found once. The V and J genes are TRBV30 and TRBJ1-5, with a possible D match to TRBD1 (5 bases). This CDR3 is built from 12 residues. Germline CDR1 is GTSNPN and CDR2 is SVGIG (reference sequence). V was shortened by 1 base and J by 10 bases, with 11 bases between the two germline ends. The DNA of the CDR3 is TGTGCCTGGAGTGCCCGAGGGACTCCCCAGCATTTT. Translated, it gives CAWSARGTPQHF.

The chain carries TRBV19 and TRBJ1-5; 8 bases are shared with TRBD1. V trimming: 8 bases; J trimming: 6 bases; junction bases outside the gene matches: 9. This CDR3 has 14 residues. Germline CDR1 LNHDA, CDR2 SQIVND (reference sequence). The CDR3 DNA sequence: TGTGCCAGTGAGACAGGGGAAAGGGTTCAGCCCCAGCATTTT. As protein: CASETGERVQPQHF.

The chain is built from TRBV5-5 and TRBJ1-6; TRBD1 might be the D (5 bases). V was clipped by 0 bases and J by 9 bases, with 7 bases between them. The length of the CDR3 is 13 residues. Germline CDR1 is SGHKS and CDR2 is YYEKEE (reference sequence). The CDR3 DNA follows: TGTGCCAGCAGCTTGGACAGGAGTTCACCCCTCCACTTT. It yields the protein CASSLDRSSPLHF.

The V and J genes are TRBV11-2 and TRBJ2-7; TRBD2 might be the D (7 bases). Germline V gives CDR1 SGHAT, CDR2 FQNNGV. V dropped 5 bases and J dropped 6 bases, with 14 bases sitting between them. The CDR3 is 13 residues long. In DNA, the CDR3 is TGTGCCAGCAGCCGTACCCGGGGGGCCGAGCAGTACTTC. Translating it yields CASSRTRGAEQYF.

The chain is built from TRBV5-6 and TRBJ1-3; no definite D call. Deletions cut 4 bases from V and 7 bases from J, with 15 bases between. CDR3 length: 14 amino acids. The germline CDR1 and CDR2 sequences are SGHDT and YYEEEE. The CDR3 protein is CASSITVESNTIYF. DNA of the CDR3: TGTGCCAGCAGCATTACAGTAGAATCTAACACCATATATTTT.

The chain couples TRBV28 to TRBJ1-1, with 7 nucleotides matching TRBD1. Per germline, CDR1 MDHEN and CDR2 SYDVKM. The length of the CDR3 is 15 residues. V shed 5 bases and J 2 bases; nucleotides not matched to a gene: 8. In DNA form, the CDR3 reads TGTGCCAGCAGTCCCCCAGACAGGGTCAACACTGAAGCTTTCTTT. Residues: CASSPPDRVNTEAFF.

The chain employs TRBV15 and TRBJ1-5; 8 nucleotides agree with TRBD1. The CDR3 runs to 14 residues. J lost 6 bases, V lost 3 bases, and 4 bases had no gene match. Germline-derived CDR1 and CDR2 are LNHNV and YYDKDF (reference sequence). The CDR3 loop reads CATSSQGAGQPQHF. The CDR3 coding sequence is TGTGCCACCAGCAGCCAGGGGGCCGGTCAGCCCCAGCATTTT.

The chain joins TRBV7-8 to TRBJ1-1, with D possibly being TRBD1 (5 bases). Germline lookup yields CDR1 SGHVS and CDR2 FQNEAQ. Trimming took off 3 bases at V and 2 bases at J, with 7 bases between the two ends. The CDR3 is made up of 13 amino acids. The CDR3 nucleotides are TGTGCCAGCAGCTTTAGGGGTAACACTGAAGCTTTCTTT. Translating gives CASSFRGNTEAFF.

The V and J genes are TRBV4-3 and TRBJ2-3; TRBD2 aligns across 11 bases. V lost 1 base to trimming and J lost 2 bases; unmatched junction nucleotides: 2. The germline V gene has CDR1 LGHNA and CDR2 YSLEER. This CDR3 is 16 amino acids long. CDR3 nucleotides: TGCGCCAGCAGCCAAGTAGCGGGGGGGCTCACAGATACGCAGTATTTT. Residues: CASSQVAGGLTDTQYF.

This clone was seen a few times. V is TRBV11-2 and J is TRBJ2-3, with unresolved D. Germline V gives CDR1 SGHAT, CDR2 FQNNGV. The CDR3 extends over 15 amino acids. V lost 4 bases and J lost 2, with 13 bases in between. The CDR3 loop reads CASSYATGYTDTQYF. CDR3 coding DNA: TGTGCCAGCAGCTACGCAACCGGGTACACAGATACGCAGTATTTT.

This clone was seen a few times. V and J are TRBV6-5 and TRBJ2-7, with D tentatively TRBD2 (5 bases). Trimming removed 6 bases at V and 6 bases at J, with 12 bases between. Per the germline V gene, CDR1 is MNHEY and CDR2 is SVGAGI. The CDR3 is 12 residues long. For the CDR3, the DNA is TGTGCCAGCAGGGATCCGGGGATCGAGCAGTACTTC. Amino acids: CASRDPGIEQYF.

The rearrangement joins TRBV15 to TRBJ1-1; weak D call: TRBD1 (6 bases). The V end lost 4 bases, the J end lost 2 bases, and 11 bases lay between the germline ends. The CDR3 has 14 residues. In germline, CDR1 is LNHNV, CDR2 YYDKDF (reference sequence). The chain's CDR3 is CATSIDRPNTEAFF. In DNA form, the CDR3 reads TGTGCCACCAGCATTGACAGGCCAAACACTGAAGCTTTCTTT.

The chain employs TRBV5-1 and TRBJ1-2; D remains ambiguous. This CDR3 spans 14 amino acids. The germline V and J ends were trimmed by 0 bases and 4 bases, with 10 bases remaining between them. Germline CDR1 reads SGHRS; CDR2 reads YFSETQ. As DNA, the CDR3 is TGCGCCAGCAGCTTGGGTGAAGGAGGCTATGGCTACACCTTC. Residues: CASSLGEGGYGYTF.

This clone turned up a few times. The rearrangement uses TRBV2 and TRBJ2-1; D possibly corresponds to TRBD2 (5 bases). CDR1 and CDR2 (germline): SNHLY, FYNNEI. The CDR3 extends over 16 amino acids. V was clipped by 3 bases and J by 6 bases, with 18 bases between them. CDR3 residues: CASSDAGLGTFNEQFF. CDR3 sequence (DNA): TGTGCCAGCAGTGACGCTGGACTCGGAACTTTCAATGAGCAGTTCTTC.